This TCR beta chain was identified during a study of T cell changes during pregnancy in multiple sclerosis. TCRdb's table, derived via immunoSEQ multiplex PCR, lists solely in-frame clones and lacks some. Of 100,000 or so clones detected, more than 85% appear once; the ten largest clones hold 2.5% to 3.5%. Germline CDR1 reads KGHSH; CDR2 reads LQKENI. V lost 3 bases, J lost 3 bases, and 9 bases lay in between. There are 15 residues in the CDR3. The chain carries TRBV18 and TRBJ2-6; no definite D call. The TCR comes from a female donor with multiple sclerosis, enrolled in a pregnancy study. Material: peripheral blood, obtained in the second trimester of pregnancy. Here the CDR3 reads CASSPSGGGANVLTF. The CDR3 DNA reads TGTGCCAGCTCACCTTCAGGTGGTGGGGCCAACGTCCTGACTTTC.